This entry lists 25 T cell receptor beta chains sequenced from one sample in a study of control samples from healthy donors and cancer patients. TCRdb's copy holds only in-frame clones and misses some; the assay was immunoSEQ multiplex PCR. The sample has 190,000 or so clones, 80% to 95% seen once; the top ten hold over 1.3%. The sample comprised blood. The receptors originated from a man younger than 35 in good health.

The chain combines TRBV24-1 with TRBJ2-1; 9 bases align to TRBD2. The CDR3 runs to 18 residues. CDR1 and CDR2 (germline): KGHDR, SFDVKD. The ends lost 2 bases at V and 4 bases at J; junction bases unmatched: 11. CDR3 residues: CATSDSRAASGGYNEQFF. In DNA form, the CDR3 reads TGTGCCACCAGTGATTCACGGGCCGCCAGCGGGGGGTACAATGAGCAGTTCTTC.

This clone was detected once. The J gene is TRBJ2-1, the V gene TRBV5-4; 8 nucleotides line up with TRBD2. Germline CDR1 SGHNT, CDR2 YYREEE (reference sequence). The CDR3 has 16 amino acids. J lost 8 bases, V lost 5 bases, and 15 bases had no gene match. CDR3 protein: CASSPEEAVSGDEQFF. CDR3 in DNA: TGTGCCAGCAGTCCGGAAGAGGCGGTTAGCGGGGATGAGCAGTTCTTC.

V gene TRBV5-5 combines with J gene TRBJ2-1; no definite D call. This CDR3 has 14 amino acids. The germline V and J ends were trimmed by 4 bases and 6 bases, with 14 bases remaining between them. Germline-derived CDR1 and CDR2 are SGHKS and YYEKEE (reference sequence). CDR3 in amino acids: CASSLLTEPNEQFF. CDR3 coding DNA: TGTGCCAGCAGCCTTCTGACCGAACCCAATGAGCAGTTCTTC.

The DNA for the CDR3 is TGTGCCAGCAGTTTACGGGGAACCGAGCAGTACTTC. It encodes CASSLRGTEQYF. The chain carries TRBV27 and TRBJ2-7, with D maybe TRBD2 (5 bases). Trimming shortened V by 2 bases and J by 6 bases, and 8 bases separated the two germline ends. CDR1 is MNHEY, CDR2 SMNVEV, per germline (reference sequence). The CDR3 loop spans 12 amino acids.

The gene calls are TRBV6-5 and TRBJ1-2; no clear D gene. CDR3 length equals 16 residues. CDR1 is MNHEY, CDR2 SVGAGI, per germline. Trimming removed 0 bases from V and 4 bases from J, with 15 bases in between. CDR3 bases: TGTGCCAGCAGTTACTCCCCGGCCGACACCACCTATGGCTACACCTTC. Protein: CASSYSPADTTYGYTF.

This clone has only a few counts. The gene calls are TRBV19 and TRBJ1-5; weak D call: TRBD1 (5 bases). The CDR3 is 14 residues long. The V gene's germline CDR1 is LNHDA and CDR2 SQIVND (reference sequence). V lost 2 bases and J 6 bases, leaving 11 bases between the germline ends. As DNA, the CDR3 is TGTGCCAGTAGTATAACCCTAACAGGTCAGCCCCAGCATTTT. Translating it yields CASSITLTGQPQHF.

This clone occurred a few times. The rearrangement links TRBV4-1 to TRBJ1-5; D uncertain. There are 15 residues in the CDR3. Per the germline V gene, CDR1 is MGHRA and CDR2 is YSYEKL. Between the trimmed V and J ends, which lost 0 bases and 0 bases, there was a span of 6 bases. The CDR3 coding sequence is TGCGCCAGCAGCCAAGACAGATATAGCAATCAGCCCCAGCATTTT. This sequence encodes CASSQDRYSNQPQHF.

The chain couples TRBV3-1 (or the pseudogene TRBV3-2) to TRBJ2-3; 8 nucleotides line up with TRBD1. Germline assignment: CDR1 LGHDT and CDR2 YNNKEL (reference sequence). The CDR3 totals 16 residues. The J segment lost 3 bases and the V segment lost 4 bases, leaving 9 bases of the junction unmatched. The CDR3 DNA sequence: TGTGCCAGCAGCCCGGGACAGGCGAAAGGGACAGATACGCAGTATTTT. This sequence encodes CASSPGQAKGTDTQYF.

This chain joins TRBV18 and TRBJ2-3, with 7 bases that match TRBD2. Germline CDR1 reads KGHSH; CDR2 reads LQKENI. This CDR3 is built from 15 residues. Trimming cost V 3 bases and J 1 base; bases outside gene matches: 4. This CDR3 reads CASSPRAGRTDTQYF. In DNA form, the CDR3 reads TGTGCCAGCTCACCTCGAGCGGGGCGCACAGATACGCAGTATTTT.

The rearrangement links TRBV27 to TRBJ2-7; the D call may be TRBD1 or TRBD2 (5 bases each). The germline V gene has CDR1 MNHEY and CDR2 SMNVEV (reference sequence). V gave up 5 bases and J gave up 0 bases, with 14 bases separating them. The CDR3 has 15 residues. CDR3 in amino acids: CASSALGRSSYEQYF. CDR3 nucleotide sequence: TGTGCCAGCAGTGCCCTGGGACGCAGCTCCTACGAGCAGTACTTC.

The CDR3 bases are TGTGCCTGGAGTCAGGGGCAGACCAATCAGCCCCAGCATTTT. Its translation: CAWSQGQTNQPQHF. The chain is built from TRBV30 and TRBJ1-5; possible D gene TRBD1, 6 bases. CDR1 and CDR2 from the germline V gene are GTSNPN and SVGIG (reference sequence). The CDR3 sequence is 14 residues long. V lost 2 bases to trimming and J lost 3 bases, with 11 bases between them. Full variable domain (remainder filled in from reference TRBV30 and TRBJ1-5): SQTIHQWPATLVQPVGSPLSLECTVEGTSNPNLYWYRQAAGRGLQLLFYSVGIGQISSEVPQNLSASRPQDRQFILSSKKLLLSDSGFYLCAWSQGQTNQPQHFGDGTRLSIL.

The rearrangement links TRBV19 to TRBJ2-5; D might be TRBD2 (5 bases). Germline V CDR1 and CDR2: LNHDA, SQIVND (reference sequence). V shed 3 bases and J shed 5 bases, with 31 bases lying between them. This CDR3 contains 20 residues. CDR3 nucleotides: TGTGCCAGTAGTATGGTGATTTCGGGGTTCGGGCGTGGTCGATCGGAGACCCAGTACTTC. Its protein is CASSMVISGFGRGRSETQYF.

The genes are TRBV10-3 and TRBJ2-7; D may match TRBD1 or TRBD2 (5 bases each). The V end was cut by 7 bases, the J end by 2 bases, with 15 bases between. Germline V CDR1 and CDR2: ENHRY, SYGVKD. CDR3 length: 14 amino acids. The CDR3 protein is CAITNGTQTYEQYF. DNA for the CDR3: TGTGCCATCACTAATGGGACCCAGACCTACGAGCAGTACTTC.

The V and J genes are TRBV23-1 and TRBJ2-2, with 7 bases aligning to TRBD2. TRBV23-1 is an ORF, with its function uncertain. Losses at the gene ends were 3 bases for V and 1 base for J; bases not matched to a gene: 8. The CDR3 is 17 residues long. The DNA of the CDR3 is TGCGCCAGCAGTCACCCCGAGGAGCGGGGGAACACCGGGGAGCTGTTTTTT. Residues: CASSHPEERGNTGELFF.

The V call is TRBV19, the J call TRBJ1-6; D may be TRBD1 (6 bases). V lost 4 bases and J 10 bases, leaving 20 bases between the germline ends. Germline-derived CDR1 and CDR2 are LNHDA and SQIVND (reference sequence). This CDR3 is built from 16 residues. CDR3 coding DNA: TGTGCCAGTAGTAGGGGAACCACAGGGAGTGGATCACCCCTCCACTTT. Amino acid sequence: CASSRGTTGSGSPLHF.

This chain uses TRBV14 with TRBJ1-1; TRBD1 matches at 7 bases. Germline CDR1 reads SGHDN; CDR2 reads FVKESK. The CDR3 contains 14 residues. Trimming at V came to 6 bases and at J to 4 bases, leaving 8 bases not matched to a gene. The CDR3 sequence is CASSETGSATEAFF. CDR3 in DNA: TGTGCCAGCAGTGAGACAGGGTCGGCCACTGAAGCTTTCTTT.

CDR3 bases: TGTGCCAGCAGCCATCGGGTGGGGGCAAGTGGAAACACCATATATTTT. Translated: CASSHRVGASGNTIYF. The chain combines TRBV3-1 (or the pseudogene TRBV3-2) with TRBJ1-3, with a tentative D call TRBD1 (6 bases). Trimming cost V 3 bases and J 3 bases, with 15 bases left between them. Germline V lookup: CDR1 LGHDT, CDR2 YNNKEL (reference sequence). The CDR3 runs to 16 residues.

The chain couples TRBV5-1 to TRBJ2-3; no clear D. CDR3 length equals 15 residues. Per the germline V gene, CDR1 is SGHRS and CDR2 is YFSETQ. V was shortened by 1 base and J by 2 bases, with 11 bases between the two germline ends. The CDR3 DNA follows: TGCGCCAGCAGCTTGTCGGGCGCTTACACAGATACGCAGTATTTT. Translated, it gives CASSLSGAYTDTQYF.

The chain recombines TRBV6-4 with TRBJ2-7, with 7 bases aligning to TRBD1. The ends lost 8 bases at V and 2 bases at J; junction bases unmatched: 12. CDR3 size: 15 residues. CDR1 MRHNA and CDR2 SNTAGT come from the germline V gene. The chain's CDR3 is CASQNSRGFAYEQYF. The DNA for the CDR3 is TGTGCCAGCCAAAACTCCAGGGGGTTCGCCTACGAGCAGTACTTC.

CDR3 protein: CAWSVSRGGATQHF. The CDR3 bases are TGTGCCTGGAGTGTTTCACGGGGAGGGGCGACCCAGCATTTT. The rearrangement uses TRBV30 and TRBJ1-5; possible D gene TRBD1, 5 bases. CDR1 is GTSNPN and CDR2 is SVGIG in the germline V gene (reference sequence). CDR3 length: 14 residues. Trimming pared 0 bases from V and 11 bases from J, leaving 17 bases between.

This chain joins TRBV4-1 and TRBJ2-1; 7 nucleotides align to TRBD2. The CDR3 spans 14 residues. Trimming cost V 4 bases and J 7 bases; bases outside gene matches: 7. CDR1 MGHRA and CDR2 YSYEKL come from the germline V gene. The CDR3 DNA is TGCGCCAGCAGCCCTCTAGACGGGGGGAATGAGCAGTTCTTC. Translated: CASSPLDGGNEQFF.

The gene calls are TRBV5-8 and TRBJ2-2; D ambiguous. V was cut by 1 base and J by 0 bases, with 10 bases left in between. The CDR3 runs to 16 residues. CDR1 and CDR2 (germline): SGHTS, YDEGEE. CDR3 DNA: TGTGCCAGCAGCTTGATGGCCCTTCCGAACACCGGGGAGCTGTTTTTT. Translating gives CASSLMALPNTGELFF.

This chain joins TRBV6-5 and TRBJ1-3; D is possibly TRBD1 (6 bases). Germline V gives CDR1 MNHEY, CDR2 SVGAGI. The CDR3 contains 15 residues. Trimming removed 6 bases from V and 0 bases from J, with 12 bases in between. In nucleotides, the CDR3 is TGTGCCAGCAGCAGGGGACCGGCCTCTGGAAACACCATATATTTT. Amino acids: CASSRGPASGNTIYF.

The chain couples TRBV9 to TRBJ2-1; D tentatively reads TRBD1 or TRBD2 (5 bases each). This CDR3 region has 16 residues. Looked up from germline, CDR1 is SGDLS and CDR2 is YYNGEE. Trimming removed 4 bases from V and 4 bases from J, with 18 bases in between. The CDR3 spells CASSPPGQGLYNEQFF. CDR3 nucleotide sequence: TGTGCCAGCAGCCCCCCGGGGCAAGGATTGTACAATGAGCAGTTCTTC.

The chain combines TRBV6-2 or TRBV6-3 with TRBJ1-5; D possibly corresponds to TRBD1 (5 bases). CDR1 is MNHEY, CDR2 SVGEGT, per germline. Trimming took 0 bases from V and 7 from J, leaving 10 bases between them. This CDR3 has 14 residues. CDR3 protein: CASSYSGGAQPQHF. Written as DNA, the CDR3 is TGTGCCAGCAGTTACTCGGGAGGGGCACAGCCCCAGCATTTT.